What follows describes a single T cell receptor (beta chain). Its antigen is as yet unknown. An end of the junction differs from the germline gene, which may be a read error. TCRdb's table, derived via immunoSEQ multiplex PCR, lists solely in-frame clones and lacks some. The sample has around 99,000 clones, about 80% seen once. From germline, CDR1 is LNHDA and CDR2 SQIVND (reference sequence). There are 14 residues in the CDR3. Time point denoted: baseline, week 1 (first vaccination visit). Treatment specified: pre-vaccination baseline after standard-of-care therapy. Donors harbored newly found WHO grade 3 or 4 IDH1-mutant, ATRX-lost astrocytomas. This entry comes from a study of a mutant IDH1 vaccine in newly diagnosed glioma. Study in general: Earlier treatment was radiotherapy, temozolomide, or both, with most getting both.

Study results and limitations: It was about 92% of patients that developed vaccine-induced immune responses.

V gene TRBV19 combines with J gene TRBJ2-2, with 7 bases identical to TRBD2. This sequence was found in a man aged 35-49 years with glioma. Sample: PBMCs, taken from a glioma patient treated with radiotherapy, temozolomide or both. For the CDR3, the DNA is TGTGCCAGTGGGATACTAGCGAAGACCGGGGAGCTGTTTTTT. Translation: CASGILAKTGELFF. Variable domain in full (rest from reference TRBV19 and TRBJ2-2): DGGITQSPKYLFRKEGQNVTLSCEQNLNHDAMYWYRQDPGQGLRLIYYSQIVNDFQKGDIAEGYSVSREKKESFPLTVTSAQKNPTAFYLCASGILAKTGELFFGEGSRLTVL.